The 9 T cell receptor beta chains below all came from one sample that was sequenced in a study of OX40 agonist ivuxolimab in advanced cancers. Generated by immunoSEQ multiplex PCR, the TCRdb table keeps only in-frame clones and is missing some. The data show about 86,000 clones, roughly nine tenths seen once. This material consisted of CD4+ or CD8+ T cells sorted from blood, taken in a trial of the OX40 agonist ivuxolimab. The receptors were gathered from an adult with an advanced solid tumor such as melanoma, head and neck, liver or kidney cancer.

The chain combines TRBV7-9 with TRBJ2-3; 13 bases fit TRBD2. Germline values: CDR1 SEHNR, CDR2 FQNEAQ (reference sequence). Unmatched junction bases numbered 3, after V lost 4 bases and J lost 2 bases. CDR3 length: 16 residues. The CDR3 coding sequence is TGTGCCAGCAGCTCGACTAGCGGGGGGTTCACAGATACGCAGTATTTT. This encodes CASSSTSGGFTDTQYF.

V gene TRBV19 combines with J gene TRBJ1-1; D possibly corresponds to TRBD1 (6 bases). The CDR3 totals 13 residues. CDR1 and CDR2 (germline): LNHDA, SQIVND (reference sequence). Trimming cost V 7 bases and J 6 bases, with 15 bases left between them. The CDR3 nucleotides are TGTGCCAGTAACCTACAGGGACTCTCTGAAGCTTTCTTT. Amino acids: CASNLQGLSEAFF.

The chain couples TRBV5-1 to TRBJ2-7; 7 nucleotides align to TRBD2. V shed 3 bases, J shed 2 bases, and the junction held 11 bases outside the gene matches. The CDR3 spans 16 residues. The V gene's germline CDR1 is SGHRS and CDR2 YFSETQ. CDR3 nucleotides: TGCGCCAGCAGCTCGCCCAAGAGCGGGGCCACCTACGAGCAGTACTTC. It specifies CASSSPKSGATYEQYF.

J is TRBJ2-2 and V is TRBV27, with a tentative D call TRBD1 (6 bases). The germline gives CDR1 MNHEY, CDR2 SMNVEV (reference sequence). V shed 3 bases and J shed 0 bases, with 14 bases lying between them. This CDR3 is 17 amino acids long. DNA for the CDR3: TGTGCCAGCAGTTTGGGGCAGGGGCTGGCGAACACCGGGGAGCTGTTTTTT. It is translated as CASSLGQGLANTGELFF.

This chain connects TRBV7-9 to TRBJ2-4, with 8 bases aligning to TRBD1. V dropped 2 bases and J dropped 9; count of bases not matched to a gene: 9. CDR1 SEHNR and CDR2 FQNEAQ come from the germline V gene (reference sequence). The CDR3 is made up of 15 amino acids. The CDR3 region is CASSLLGGQGSIQYF. CDR3 DNA sequence: TGTGCCAGCAGCTTACTCGGTGGACAGGGAAGCATTCAGTACTTC.

This rearrangement joins TRBV10-1 to TRBJ2-7; 8 bases are shared with TRBD2. The CDR3 runs to 15 residues. The germline gives CDR1 WNHNN, CDR2 SYGVQD (reference sequence). V was pared by 0 bases and J by 7 bases, with 8 bases of the junction left unmatched. The CDR3: CASSESSAGGYEQYF. In nucleotides, the CDR3 is TGCGCCAGCAGTGAGTCTTCGGCGGGAGGATATGAGCAGTACTTC.

V is TRBV29-1 and J is TRBJ1-1; D is possibly TRBD1 (6 bases). V lost 7 bases, J lost 3 bases, and 12 bases lay in between. The germline CDR1 and CDR2 sequences are SQVTM and ANQGSEA. The CDR3 covers 12 residues. The CDR3 loop reads CSGGAQDTEAFF. The CDR3 coding sequence is TGCAGCGGGGGGGCCCAGGACACTGAAGCTTTCTTT.

The V call is TRBV19, the J call TRBJ2-2, with TRBD2 matching over 12 bases. This CDR3 has 14 residues. V was pared by 10 bases and J by 0 bases, with 0 bases of the junction left unmatched. The germline CDR1 and CDR2 sequences are LNHDA and SQIVND (reference sequence). The CDR3 sequence is CATSGGANTGELFF. The DNA for the CDR3 is TGTGCCACTAGCGGGGGGGCGAACACCGGGGAGCTGTTTTTT.

The CDR3 DNA is TGCAGCGTTGAAGATAGGCAGGGGAACTACCATCAGCCCCAGCATTTT. Translating it yields CSVEDRQGNYHQPQHF. The chain recombines TRBV29-1 with TRBJ1-5; D perhaps matches TRBD1 (6 bases). The germline V gene has CDR1 SQVTM and CDR2 ANQGSEA. Trimming shortened V by 0 bases and J by 5 bases, and 17 bases separated the two germline ends. There are 16 residues in the CDR3.